This TCR beta chain was sequenced for a study of Ad26.COV2.S vaccination and SARS-CoV-2 variants. Germline V gene data show CDR1 as SGHTA and CDR2 as FQGNSA. V was trimmed by 2 bases and J by 5 bases, leaving 15 bases between them. The CDR3 is 15 residues long. The table lists this clone with a few counts. The antigen is unknown. Produced via immunoSEQ multiplex PCR; TCRdb's table is partial and in-frame only. The table lists roughly 100,000 clones, around 81% of them singletons. Study-level results: Vaccine and placebo groups showed comparable non-spike TCR breadth.

This specimen consisted of peripheral blood, obtained after recovery from COVID-19. V is TRBV7-2 and J is TRBJ1-1; TRBD1 might be the D (5 bases). The sequence was obtained from a human donor who had recovered from COVID-19. The CDR3 bases are TGTGCCAGCAGCTTATCCGCGGGGGTATGGACTGAAGCTTTCTTT. As protein: CASSLSAGVWTEAFF. The whole variable domain, remainder taken from reference TRBV7-2 and TRBJ1-1, is GAGVSQSPSNKVTEKGKDVELRCDPISGHTALYWYRQSLGQGLEFLIYFQGNSAPDKSGLPSDRFSAERTGGSVSTLTIQRTQQEDSAVYLCASSLSAGVWTEAFFGQGTRLTVV.